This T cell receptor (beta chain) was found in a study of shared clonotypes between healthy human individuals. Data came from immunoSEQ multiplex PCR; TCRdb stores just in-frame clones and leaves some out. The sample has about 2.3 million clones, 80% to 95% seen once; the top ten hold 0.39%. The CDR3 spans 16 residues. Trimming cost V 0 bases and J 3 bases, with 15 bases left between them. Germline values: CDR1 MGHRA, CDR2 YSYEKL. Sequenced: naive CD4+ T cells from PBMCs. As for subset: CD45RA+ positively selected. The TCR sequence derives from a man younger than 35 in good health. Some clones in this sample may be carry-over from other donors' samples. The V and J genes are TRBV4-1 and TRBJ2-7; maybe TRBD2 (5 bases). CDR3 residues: CASSQDTRGTVYEQYF. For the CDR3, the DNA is TGCGCCAGCAGCCAAGATACTAGAGGAACCGTCTACGAGCAGTACTTC.